This T cell receptor beta chain emerged from a study of long-term antiretroviral therapy in people with HIV. At minimum, one pre-ART and two post-ART PBMC samples were obtained from each donor. Germline CDR1 SGHDT, CDR2 YYEEEE. Deletions cut 1 base from V and 8 bases from J, with 16 bases between. CDR3 length: 15 residues. Sequencing relied on immunoSEQ assay v3.0, run at survey level. Assay: immunoSEQ multiplex PCR; the TCRdb copy retains only in-frame clones and omits some. The sample consists of roughly 30,000 clones, 80% to 90% of them appearing once. This sequence joins TRBV5-6 and TRBJ2-1; TRBD2 might be the D (6 bases). This sequence originates from a man between 18 and 29 years old with HIV. The sample in question was unsorted PBMCs, obtained 0.8 years before starting antiretroviral therapy. CDR3: CASSLLSRDFDEQFF. The CDR3 DNA follows: TGTGCCAGCAGCTTGTTATCGCGGGATTTCGATGAGCAGTTCTTC.